This T cell receptor (beta chain) appears in the sequencing data of a study of CD8 T cells in ankylosing spondylitis. Study findings and constraints: Previously reported in reactive arthritis synovial fluid and blood were some of the motif variants.

Using quantitative 5'-RACE with molecular barcodes, the authors made TCR beta libraries. TCRdb recomputed calls from the 5' RACE reads with MiXCR, one row per CDR3 protein. The table shows 240,000 or so distinct CDR3 sequences, with 8.6% occurring only once. Of note for this clonotype: Its matching antigen is unknown. An end of the junction does not agree with germline; a read error may underlie this.

The sample was blood, either unsorted or a sorted T cell fraction (not recorded which). The TCR comes from a male donor with ankylosing spondylitis or in good health (not recorded which).

The CDR3 DNA reads as TGTGCCAGCGGGCAGAACACTGAAGCTCTCTTT. Its protein product is CASGQNTEALF. This rearrangement joins TRBV2 to TRBJ1-1; D gene unclear. CDR1 and CDR2 (germline): SNHLY, FYNNEI. This CDR3 contains 11 residues.